This T cell receptor beta chain was recorded in a study of identical twins' blood T cells. Study results and limitations: Twins shared more top CDR3 clonotypes than unrelated donors did.

This clonotype was recorded a few times. What it binds is not known. Sample barcodes were added at both library ends during cDNA synthesis. A single record per CDR3 protein comes from TCRdb applying MiXCR to the 5' RACE reads. Here the sample spans roughly 380,000 distinct CDR3 sequences, under 30% being singletons. Trimming stripped 5 bases from V and 4 bases from J, with 19 bases between. The CDR3 is made up of 16 amino acids. The three twin pairs were reared together, likely meeting the same infections. This clonotype originated in a woman aged 18-55 years in good health. The specimen sequenced was PBMCs. J is TRBJ2-3 and V is TRBV12-3 or TRBV12-4; D perhaps matches TRBD2 (5 bases). CDR3 sequence: CASSVPDGSGSDTQYF. As DNA, the CDR3 is TGTGCCAGCAGTGTCCCGGACGGTTCGGGATCAGATACGCAGTATTTT.